The 26 T cell receptor beta chains in this list originate from one sample, sequenced in a study of blood T cell repertoires in COVID-19. Assay: immunoSEQ multiplex PCR; the TCRdb copy retains only in-frame clones and omits some. The sample gives fewer than 40,000 clones, roughly 90% of which show up once; 0.55% is in the top ten. Sequenced sample: peripheral blood. The receptors originated from a woman in her 40s with active or convalescent COVID-19.

The CDR3 sequence is CASSRQAPYEQYF. DNA for the CDR3: TGTGCCAGTAGTCGCCAGGCGCCCTACGAGCAGTACTTC. The chain joins TRBV19 to TRBJ2-7, with unresolved D. Germline assignment: CDR1 LNHDA and CDR2 SQIVND (reference sequence). Trimming cost V 5 bases and J 2 bases, with 10 bases left between them. The CDR3 length is 13 residues.

The DNA of the CDR3 is TGTGCCAGCAGCTTAATTCCGGGACAGGGGGCAGGGAAGGGTGAGCAGTTCTTC. This gives the protein CASSLIPGQGAGKGEQFF. V is TRBV7-3 and J is TRBJ2-1; TRBD1 aligns across 12 bases. Germline CDR1 is SGHTA and CDR2 is FQGTGA. Losses at the gene ends were 1 base for V and 9 bases for J; bases not matched to a gene: 13. CDR3 size: 18 residues.

The chain combines TRBV5-1 with TRBJ2-5, with D unresolved. The ends were cut back, 0 bases at V and 1 base at J, with 10 bases in the middle. The CDR3 is 15 amino acids. From germline, CDR1 is SGHRS and CDR2 YFSETQ. The CDR3 coding sequence is TGCGCCAGCAGCTTGGGTCGGGTAACCCAAGAGACCCAGTACTTC. Translation: CASSLGRVTQETQYF.

The chain employs TRBV6-2 or TRBV6-3 and TRBJ2-3; perhaps TRBD2 as D (5 bases). Trimming removed 2 bases at V and 4 bases at J, with 13 bases between. The germline gives CDR1 MNHEY, CDR2 SVGEGT. The CDR3 contains 15 residues. In DNA form, the CDR3 reads TGTGCCAGCAGTTACACAGCGGCCGGCGCAGATACGCAGTATTTT. This sequence encodes CASSYTAAGADTQYF.

The chain couples TRBV6-1 to TRBJ2-3, with 9 bases aligning to TRBD2. The CDR3 loop spans 15 amino acids. The V gene's germline CDR1 is MNHNS and CDR2 SASEGT. V gave up 1 base and J gave up 4 bases; unmatched junction bases: 3. The CDR3, as DNA: TGTGCCAGCAGTGAAGTGATAGCGGGGGCAGATACGCAGTATTTT. Translation gives CASSEVIAGADTQYF.

This clone was seen just once. The CDR3 protein is CAISEIGGLNYGYTF. The CDR3 DNA follows: TGTGCCATCAGTGAGATCGGGGGACTGAACTATGGCTACACCTTC. The chain couples TRBV10-3 to TRBJ1-2, with a tentative D call TRBD1 (5 bases). Trimming cost V 2 bases and J 2 bases, with 12 bases left between them. CDR1 is ENHRY, CDR2 SYGVKD, per germline. There are 15 residues in the CDR3.

CDR3 in amino acids: CASSDPGQGLNEQFF. DNA for the CDR3: TGTGCCAGCAGCGATCCGGGACAGGGGCTCAATGAGCAGTTCTTC. The chain employs TRBV28 and TRBJ2-1; 10 nucleotides agree with TRBD1. In germline, CDR1 is MDHEN, CDR2 SYDVKM. There are 15 residues in the CDR3. Losses at the gene ends were 6 bases for V and 6 bases for J; bases not matched to a gene: 8.

This clone has only one observation. This chain connects TRBV10-3 to TRBJ2-5; 7 positions match TRBD1. V dropped 10 bases and J dropped 4; count of bases not matched to a gene: 3. This CDR3 spans 11 amino acids. The germline V gene has CDR1 ENHRY and CDR2 SYGVKD. The CDR3 coding sequence is TGTGCCAGCAGACAGGGAGAGACCCAGTACTTC. Amino acid sequence: CASRQGETQYF.

In this sample, this clone turned up once. CDR3 coding DNA: TGTGCCAGTAGGAGGTCAGGGGGAGTAGGCAATCAGCCCCAGCATTTT. Protein sequence: CASRRSGGVGNQPQHF. The chain couples TRBV19 to TRBJ1-5; 7 bases are a match to TRBD1. This CDR3 has 16 amino acids. V lost 6 bases and J lost 2; bases outside the gene matches: 10. From germline, CDR1 is LNHDA and CDR2 SQIVND (reference sequence).

This clone turned up a few times. This rearrangement joins TRBV9 to TRBJ1-4, with D uncertain. CDR3 length: 14 residues. V was shortened by 4 bases and J by 7 bases, with 14 bases between the two germline ends. Per germline, CDR1 SGDLS and CDR2 YYNGEE. CDR3 region: CASSPRVGGEKLFF. CDR3 nucleotide sequence: TGTGCCAGCAGCCCCCGGGTGGGAGGTGAAAAACTGTTTTTT.

The sample holds a few counts of this clone. The V call is TRBV6-5, the J call TRBJ1-1; no firm D call. V lost 5 bases and J 0 bases, leaving 7 bases between the germline ends. This CDR3 is built from 13 residues. From germline, CDR1 is MNHEY and CDR2 SVGAGI. In DNA, the CDR3 is TGTGCCAGCAGTCTAATAATGAACACTGAAGCTTTCTTT. As protein: CASSLIMNTEAFF.

This chain joins TRBV7-6 and TRBJ1-3; 7 bases line up with TRBD1. With V trimmed by 5 bases and J by 0 bases, 4 bases remained unmatched. Germline V gene sequence: CDR1 SGHVS, CDR2 FNYEAQ. This CDR3 has 15 amino acids. The CDR3 is CASSGGQTSGNTIYF. The CDR3 DNA is TGTGCCAGCAGCGGGGGACAGACCTCTGGAAACACCATATATTTT.

The chain carries TRBV19 and TRBJ1-6, with D perhaps matching TRBD1 (5 bases). Trimming shortened V by 7 bases and J by 7 bases, and 17 bases separated the two germline ends. The CDR3 spans 15 residues. Germline loops: CDR1 LNHDA, CDR2 SQIVND (reference sequence). The CDR3 region is CASNVQHGGNSPLHF. In DNA form, the CDR3 reads TGTGCCAGTAACGTACAGCACGGGGGGAATTCACCCCTCCACTTT.

V usage is TRBV7-6 and J usage is TRBJ1-3; D possibly corresponds to TRBD1 (5 bases). V lost 3 bases, J lost 3 bases, and 9 bases lay in between. Looked up from germline, CDR1 is SGHVS and CDR2 is FNYEAQ. The CDR3 has 14 residues. In DNA, the CDR3 is TGTGCCAGCAGCTTCGCGGGGCGTGGAAACACCATATATTTT. Amino acids: CASSFAGRGNTIYF.

The CDR3 nucleotides are TGTGCCAGCAGCCCGGGCGGGACAGTAGACCCTCTTGAGACCCAGTACTTC. This gives the protein CASSPGGTVDPLETQYF. This sequence joins TRBV7-6 and TRBJ2-5; TRBD1 might be the D (7 bases). The CDR3 is 17 residues long. CDR1 SGHVS and CDR2 FNYEAQ come from the germline V gene. V was trimmed by 5 bases and J by 5 bases, leaving 24 bases between them. The entire variable domain, with the rest obtained from reference TRBV7-6 and TRBJ2-5, is as follows: GAGVSQSPRYKVTKRGQDVALRCDPISGHVSLYWYRQALGQGPEFLTYFNYEAQQDKSGLPNDRFSAERPEGSISTLTIQRTEQRDSAMYRCASSPGGTVDPLETQYFGPGTRLLVL.

The rearrangement links TRBV24-1 to TRBJ1-2; D is perhaps TRBD1 (6 bases). Trimming pared 4 bases from V and 6 bases from J, leaving 14 bases between. Germline CDR1 KGHDR, CDR2 SFDVKD. The CDR3 consists of 14 residues. The CDR3 DNA sequence: TGTGCCACCAGTGACCCAGGGACATCACATGGCTACACCTTC. Its protein is CATSDPGTSHGYTF.

CDR3 bases: TGCGCCAGCAGCCTAACAGGGGCGGTGGGAAACACCATATATTTT. Translation: CASSLTGAVGNTIYF. The V and J genes are TRBV5-1 and TRBJ1-3; 7 bases are shared with TRBD1. The ends lost 4 bases at V and 4 bases at J; junction bases unmatched: 8. The CDR3 runs to 15 residues. Germline V CDR1 and CDR2: SGHRS, YFSETQ.

The V and J genes are TRBV18 and TRBJ1-5; D is unclear. Trimming cost V 0 bases and J 2 bases, with 17 bases left between them. Germline CDR1 KGHSH, CDR2 LQKENI. The CDR3 length is 18 residues. CDR3 sequence (DNA): TGTGCCAGCTCACCACCGGGTCTCGACCCCCGGGGCAATCAGCCCCAGCATTTT. This sequence encodes CASSPPGLDPRGNQPQHF. Full variable domain (remainder filled in from reference TRBV18 and TRBJ1-5): NAGVMQNPRHLVRRRGQEARLRCSPMKGHSHVYWYRQLPEEGLKFMVYLQKENIIDESGMPKERFSAEFPKEGPSILRIQQVVRGDSAAYFCASSPPGLDPRGNQPQHFGDGTRLSIL.

A word on this clone: Other DNA sequences in this specimen translate into the identical CDR3. The rearrangement joins TRBV7-2 to TRBJ2-3, with 11 bases aligning to TRBD1. The CDR3 runs 15 residues. Germline trimming cut 5 bases from V and 4 bases from J; bases unmatched to any gene: 5. CDR1 is SGHTA, CDR2 FQGNSA, per germline. This chain's CDR3 is CASSLDRGLADTQYF. CDR3 bases: TGTGCCAGCAGCCTGGACAGGGGGCTCGCAGATACGCAGTATTTT.

The chain is built from TRBV7-2 and TRBJ2-3; D is ambiguous. V dropped 3 bases and J dropped 4 bases, with 5 bases sitting between them. This CDR3 region has 12 residues. Germline lookup yields CDR1 SGHTA and CDR2 FQGNSA. In DNA form, the CDR3 reads TGTGCCAGCAGCTTGGAGTCAGATACGCAGTATTTT. Protein sequence: CASSLESDTQYF.

This clone was recorded a few times. The rearrangement uses TRBV11-3 and TRBJ2-5; 8 bases line up with TRBD2. V trimming: 4 bases; J trimming: 5 bases; junction bases outside the gene matches: 9. This CDR3 is built from 15 residues. CDR1 SGHNT and CDR2 YENEEA come from the germline V gene. Here the CDR3 reads CASSSGTSLEETQYF. The CDR3 region has the DNA TGTGCCAGCAGCTCCGGGACTAGTTTAGAGGAGACCCAGTACTTC.

This clone was seen a few times. V usage is TRBV2 and J usage is TRBJ1-5; possible D gene TRBD1, 6 bases. V lost 5 bases and J lost 4, with 15 bases in between. The CDR3 length is 15 residues. CDR1 is SNHLY and CDR2 is FYNNEI in the germline V gene. The CDR3 bases are TGTGCCAGCAGTCCCGAGACAGGAGGTAATCAGCCCCAGCATTTT. Translation: CASSPETGGNQPQHF.

The rearrangement joins TRBV2 to TRBJ1-2; 7 bases are a match to TRBD1. Germline V gives CDR1 SNHLY, CDR2 FYNNEI. This CDR3 is built from 12 residues. J lost 8 bases, V lost 11 bases, and 11 bases had no gene match. CDR3 DNA sequence: TGTGCCGGGGGACAGAGCAGGAGCGGCTACACCTTC. Residues: CAGGQSRSGYTF.

The rearrangement links TRBV28 to TRBJ2-7, with 9 positions matching TRBD1. The ends lost 4 bases at V and 2 bases at J; junction bases unmatched: 12. Per germline, CDR1 MDHEN and CDR2 SYDVKM. CDR3 length: 17 amino acids. CDR3 DNA: TGTGCCAGCAGTTCGGGGGATCCGGGACAGGGTGCCTACGAGCAGTACTTC. Residues: CASSSGDPGQGAYEQYF.

The chain carries TRBV10-3 and TRBJ1-1, with D possibly TRBD1 on 5 matching bases. The CDR3 extends over 15 amino acids. CDR1 is ENHRY, CDR2 SYGVKD, per germline. V was cut by 0 bases and J by 5 bases, with 13 bases left in between. The CDR3 sequence is CAISESFQGMTEAFF. As DNA, the CDR3 is TGTGCCATCAGTGAGTCGTTTCAGGGAATGACTGAAGCTTTCTTT.

This chain links TRBV11-3 with TRBJ2-5, with TRBD2 as a possible D gene (6 bases). Between the trimmed V and J ends, which lost 1 base and 4 bases, there was a span of 10 bases. This CDR3 is built from 14 residues. The germline gives CDR1 SGHNT, CDR2 YENEEA. The CDR3, as DNA: TGTGCCAGCAGCTTAGGGGGGGAGTCAGAGACCCAGTACTTC. Its translation is CASSLGGESETQYF. The whole variable domain, remainder taken from reference TRBV11-3 and TRBJ2-5, is EAGVVQSPRYKIIEKKQPVAFWCNPISGHNTLYWYLQNLGQGPELLIRYENEEAVDDSQLPKDRFSAERLKGVDSTLKIQPAELGDSAVYLCASSLGGESETQYFGPGTRLLVL.